Sequencing of this T cell receptor beta chain was carried out in a study of T cell responses to AZD1222 COVID-19 vaccine. Study-level points and caveats: An increase in Spike-specific TCR breadth and depth was observed after two AZD1222 doses. Nearly half of spike-specific TCRs reportedly go after variant regions that carry no mutations.

This clone was picked up one time. As yet, its antigen is unknown. This CDR3 region has 17 residues. V was shortened by 2 bases and J by 0 bases, with 14 bases between the two germline ends. Per germline, CDR1 MDHEN and CDR2 SYDVKM. This table comes from immunoSEQ multiplex PCR, and its TCRdb copy is limited to in-frame clones, with some not included. The data hold approximately 70,000 clones, with 88% observed a single time. This sample comprised peripheral blood, obtained 28 days after the second dose of the MenACWY control vaccine. This receptor was taken from an adult who received the MenACWY meningococcal vaccine as a control. V and J are TRBV28 and TRBJ1-5; D might be TRBD1 (5 bases). The CDR3 DNA sequence: TGTGCCAGCAGTTTACCGTGGGGGAGGGATAGCAATCAGCCCCAGCATTTT. Amino acids: CASSLPWGRDSNQPQHF.